Each of the 3 T cell receptor beta chains below was sequenced from the same sample in a study of shared clonotypes between healthy human individuals. Assay: immunoSEQ multiplex PCR; the TCRdb copy retains only in-frame clones and omits some. The data contain about 2 million clones, roughly 96% of them singletons. Material: naive CD4+ T cells sorted from blood. Indicated subset: CD45RA+ positively selected. These receptor sequences come from a man between 18 and 29 years old in good health.

Worth noting for this clone: This may stem from a read error, because a much larger clone lies one nucleotide away. The chain uses TRBV28 and TRBJ2-3; tentative D call: TRBD2 (6 bases). CDR1 and CDR2 from the germline V gene are MDHEN and SYDVKM. This CDR3 region has 14 residues. V lost 6 bases to trimming and J lost 2 bases, with 12 bases between them. Here the CDR3 DNA reads TGTGCCAGCAGCCCGGGGGACCCCACAGATACGCAGTATTTT. Residues: CASSPGDPTDTQYF.

This clone was seen only once. This chain uses TRBV6-4 with TRBJ1-1, with D maybe TRBD1 (6 bases). The CDR3 length is 14 residues. Trimming pared 11 bases from V and 0 bases from J, leaving 16 bases between. Germline values: CDR1 MRHNA, CDR2 SNTAGT. CDR3 in DNA: TGTGCCTCATCCCCGACAGGCCTGAACACTGAAGCTTTCTTT. Translated: CASSPTGLNTEAFF.

The V call is TRBV6-4, the J call TRBJ1-2; perhaps TRBD1 as D (6 bases). The germline gives CDR1 MRHNA, CDR2 SNTAGT. The V and J ends lost 8 bases and 7 bases respectively, with 20 bases between them. This CDR3 has 14 amino acids. The DNA of the CDR3 is TGTGCCAGCCGCGACACTAACAGGGTGGCTGGCTACACCTTC. Translated: CASRDTNRVAGYTF.